A selection of T cell receptor beta chains follows, all from one sample in a study of blood T cell repertoires in COVID-19. Generated by immunoSEQ multiplex PCR, the TCRdb table keeps only in-frame clones and is missing some. The table includes around 31,000 clones, 85% to 90% detected once. The sample comprised peripheral blood. The receptors originated from a man older than 75 with acute or convalescent COVID-19. CDR3s include the opening cysteine and the closing phenylalanine or tryptophan. Fields, in order: J gene, D gene, clone size, V gene, CDR3 protein, CDR3 DNA. D genes are given only for firm matches. The size of a clone is reported for some rows only, either as once, few or many, or as a class for expanded clones.

TRBJ2-1,TRBD2,once,TRBV5-6,CASSSGLAGAQQFF,TGTGCCAGCAGCTCGGGACTAGCGGGGGCTCAGCAGTTCTTC
TRBJ2-7,TRBD1,NA,TRBV10-3,CATWNTGGSYEQYF,TGTGCCACTTGGAACACAGGGGGTTCCTACGAGCAGTACTTC
TRBJ2-7,NA,NA,TRBV20-1,CSASRGGGSYEQYF,TGCAGTGCTAGTAGGGGAGGCGGCTCCTACGAGCAGTACTTC
TRBJ1-4,TRBD1,NA,TRBV3-1/TRBV3-2,CASSRGTVNEKLFF,TGTGCCAGCAGCCGCGGGACAGTGAATGAAAAACTGTTTTTT
TRBJ1-5,NA,NA,TRBV6-1,CASSEAGGLGNQPQHF,TGTGCCAGCAGTGAAGCGGGGGGGCTCGGCAATCAGCCCCAGCATTTT
TRBJ2-3,TRBD1,NA,TRBV10-1,CASRSGQGEGTDTQYF,TGCGCCAGCAGGTCAGGACAGGGAGAGGGCACAGATACGCAGTATTTT
TRBJ2-1,TRBD2,NA,TRBV3-1/TRBV3-2,CASSQASGGYSYNEQFF,TGTGCCAGCAGCCAAGCTAGCGGGGGCTACTCCTACAATGAGCAGTTCTTC
TRBJ1-3,NA,NA,TRBV3-1/TRBV3-2,CASSQVEGNTIYF,TGTGCCAGCAGCCAAGTTGAGGGAAACACCATATATTTT
TRBJ2-2,TRBD2,NA,TRBV29-1,CSAGGLSTGELFF,TGCAGCGCGGGGGGACTTTCCACCGGGGAGCTGTTTTTT
TRBJ1-2,NA,NA,TRBV7-9,CASSEGANYGYTF,TGTGCCAGCAGCGAGGGGGCTAACTATGGCTACACCTTC
TRBJ2-1,NA,NA,TRBV7-9,CASSLLQGSYNEQFF,TGTGCCAGCAGCTTATTGCAGGGATCCTACAATGAGCAGTTCTTC
TRBJ2-7,NA,NA,TRBV11-2,CASSIGAYEQYF,TGTGCCAGCAGTATAGGGGCCTACGAGCAGTACTTC
TRBJ2-3,NA,NA,TRBV7-2,CASSLQFTDTQYF,TGTGCCAGCAGCTTACAGTTTACAGATACGCAGTATTTT
TRBJ2-1,TRBD2,few,TRBV7-2,CASSLAGTSGYNEQFF,TGTGCCAGCAGCTTAGCGGGGACTAGCGGCTACAATGAGCAGTTCTTC